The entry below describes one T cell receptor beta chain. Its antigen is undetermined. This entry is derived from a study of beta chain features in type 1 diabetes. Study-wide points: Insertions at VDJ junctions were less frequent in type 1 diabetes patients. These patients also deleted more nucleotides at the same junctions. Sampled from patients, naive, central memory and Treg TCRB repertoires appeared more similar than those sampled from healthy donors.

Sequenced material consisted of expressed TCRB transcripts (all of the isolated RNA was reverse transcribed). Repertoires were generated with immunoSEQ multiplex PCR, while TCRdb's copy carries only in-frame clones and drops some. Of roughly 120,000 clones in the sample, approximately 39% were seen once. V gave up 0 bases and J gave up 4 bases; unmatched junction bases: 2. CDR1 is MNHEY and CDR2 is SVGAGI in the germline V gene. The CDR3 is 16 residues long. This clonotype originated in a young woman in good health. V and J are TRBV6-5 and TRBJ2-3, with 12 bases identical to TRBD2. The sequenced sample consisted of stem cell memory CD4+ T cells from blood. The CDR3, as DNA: TGTGCCAGCAGTTACTCGAGACTAGCGGGAGCAGATACGCAGTATTTT. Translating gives CASSYSRLAGADTQYF.